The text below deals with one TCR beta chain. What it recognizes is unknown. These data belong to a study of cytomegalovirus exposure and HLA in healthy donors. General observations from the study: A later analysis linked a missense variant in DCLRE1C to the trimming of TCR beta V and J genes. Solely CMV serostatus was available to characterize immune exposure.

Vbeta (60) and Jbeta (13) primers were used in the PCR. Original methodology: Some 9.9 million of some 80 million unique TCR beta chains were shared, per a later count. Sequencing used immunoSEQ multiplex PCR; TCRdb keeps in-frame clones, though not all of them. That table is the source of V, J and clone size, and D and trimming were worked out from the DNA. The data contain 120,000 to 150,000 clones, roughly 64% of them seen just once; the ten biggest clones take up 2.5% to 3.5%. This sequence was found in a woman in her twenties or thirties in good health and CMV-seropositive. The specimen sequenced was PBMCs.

The CDR3 here is CAIGRGYEQYF. CDR3 in DNA: TGTGCCATCGGTAGGGGGTACGAGCAGTACTTC. The V and J genes are TRBV10-3 and TRBJ2-7; D is perhaps TRBD1 (6 bases). This CDR3 contains 11 residues. Between the trimmed V and J ends, which lost 8 bases and 4 bases, there was a span of 9 bases. CDR1 and CDR2 (germline): ENHRY, SYGVKD.